This T cell receptor beta chain was sequenced in a study of blood T cells in healthy people across ages. Through a sample-barcoded 5' primer and a J-beta primer mix, a second PCR was run for roughly 7 to 11 cycles. TCRdb re-derived calls from the 5' RACE reads in MiXCR, one entry per CDR3 protein. The sample yields 700,000 to 900,000 distinct CDR3 sequences, about a quarter seen once. CDR3 length equals 12 residues. Trimming pared 5 bases from V and 4 bases from J, leaving 8 bases between. These records were also assigned to another study, of T cells of mothers and their children. This second study notes: Each 15 ul cDNA reaction used roughly 1.4 ug RNA; all RNA was used. When the second PCR was run, its M1S primer added sample barcodes and 2-4 random nucleotides. No persistent microchimeric T cell clones were detected.

The sequenced sample was blood. The V call is TRBV12-3 or TRBV12-4, the J call TRBJ1-2; possibly TRBD1 for D (6 bases). The TCR comes from a boy younger than 18 in good health. This chain's CDR3 is CASSRDIYGYTF. The CDR3 region has the DNA TGTGCCAGCAGTCGGGACATCTATGGCTACACCTTC.